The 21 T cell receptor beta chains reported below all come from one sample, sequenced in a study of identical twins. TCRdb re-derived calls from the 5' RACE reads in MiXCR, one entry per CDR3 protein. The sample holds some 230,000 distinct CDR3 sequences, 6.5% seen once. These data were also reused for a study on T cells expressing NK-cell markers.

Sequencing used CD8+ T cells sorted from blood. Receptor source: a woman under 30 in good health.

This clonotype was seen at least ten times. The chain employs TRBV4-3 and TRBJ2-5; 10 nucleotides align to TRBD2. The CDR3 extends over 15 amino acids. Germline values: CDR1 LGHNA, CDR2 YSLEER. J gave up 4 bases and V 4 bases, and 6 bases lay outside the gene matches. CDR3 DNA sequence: TGCGCCAGCAGCCCCCGGACTAGCGGCGGAGAGACCCAGTACTTC. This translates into CASSPRTSGGETQYF.

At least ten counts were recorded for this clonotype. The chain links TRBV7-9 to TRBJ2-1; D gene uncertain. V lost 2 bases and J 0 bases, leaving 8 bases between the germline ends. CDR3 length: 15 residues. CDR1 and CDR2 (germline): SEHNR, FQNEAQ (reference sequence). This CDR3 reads CASSLPRSSYNEQFF. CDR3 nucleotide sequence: TGTGCCAGCAGCTTACCCAGGAGCTCCTACAATGAGCAGTTCTTC.

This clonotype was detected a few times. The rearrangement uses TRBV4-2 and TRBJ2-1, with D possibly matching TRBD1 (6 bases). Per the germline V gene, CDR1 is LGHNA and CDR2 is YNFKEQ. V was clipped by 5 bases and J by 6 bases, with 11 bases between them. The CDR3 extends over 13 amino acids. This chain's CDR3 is CASSKVGANEQFF. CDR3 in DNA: TGTGCCAGCAGCAAGGTGGGGGCCAATGAGCAGTTCTTC.

The CDR3, as DNA: TGTGCCAGCAGCTTAGGAGGGCCTGCCACCTACGAGCAGTACTTC. It encodes CASSLGGPATYEQYF. The chain has TRBV5-6 and TRBJ2-7, with a possible D match to TRBD2 (6 bases). CDR3 length: 15 residues. V was clipped by 2 bases and J by 2 bases, with 14 bases between them. The germline V gene has CDR1 SGHDT and CDR2 YYEEEE.

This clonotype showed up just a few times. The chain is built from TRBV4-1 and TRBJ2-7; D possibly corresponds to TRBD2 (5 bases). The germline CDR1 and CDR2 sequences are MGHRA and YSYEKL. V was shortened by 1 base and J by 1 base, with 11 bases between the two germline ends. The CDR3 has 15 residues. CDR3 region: CASSQGVGESYEQYF. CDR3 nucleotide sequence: TGCGCCAGCAGCCAAGGGGTCGGGGAGTCCTACGAGCAGTACTTC.

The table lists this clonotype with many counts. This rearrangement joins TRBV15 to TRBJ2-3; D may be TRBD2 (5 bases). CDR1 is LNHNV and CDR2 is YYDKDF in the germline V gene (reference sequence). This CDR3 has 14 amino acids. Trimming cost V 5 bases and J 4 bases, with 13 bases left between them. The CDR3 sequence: CATSGRPKPDTQYF. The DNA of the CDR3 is TGTGCCACCAGCGGGAGACCGAAGCCAGATACGCAGTATTTT.

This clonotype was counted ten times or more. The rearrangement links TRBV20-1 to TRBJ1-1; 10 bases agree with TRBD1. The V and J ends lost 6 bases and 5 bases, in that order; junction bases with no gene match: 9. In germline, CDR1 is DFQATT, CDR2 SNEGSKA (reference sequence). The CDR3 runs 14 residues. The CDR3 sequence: CSASTGQGDTEAFF. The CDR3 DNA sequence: TGCAGTGCCAGCACCGGACAGGGGGATACTGAAGCTTTCTTT.

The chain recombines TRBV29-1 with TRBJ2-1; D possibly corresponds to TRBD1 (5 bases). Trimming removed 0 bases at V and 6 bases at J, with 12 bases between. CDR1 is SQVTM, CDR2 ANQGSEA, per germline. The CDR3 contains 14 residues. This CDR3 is CSVEDTTVTNEQFF. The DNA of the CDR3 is TGCAGCGTTGAAGACACGACAGTGACCAATGAGCAGTTCTTC.

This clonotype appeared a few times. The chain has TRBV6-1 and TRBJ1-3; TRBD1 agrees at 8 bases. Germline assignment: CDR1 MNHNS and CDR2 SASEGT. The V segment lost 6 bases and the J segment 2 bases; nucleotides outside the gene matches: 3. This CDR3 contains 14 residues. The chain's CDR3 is CASSVQGAGNTIYF. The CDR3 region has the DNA TGTGCCAGCAGCGTACAGGGGGCTGGAAACACCATATATTTT.

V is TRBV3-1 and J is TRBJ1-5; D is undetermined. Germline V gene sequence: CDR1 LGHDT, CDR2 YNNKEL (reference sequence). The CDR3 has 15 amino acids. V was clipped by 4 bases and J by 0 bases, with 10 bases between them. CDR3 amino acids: CASSPKIYSNQPQHF. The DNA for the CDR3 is TGTGCCAGCAGCCCGAAGATCTATAGCAATCAGCCCCAGCATTTT.

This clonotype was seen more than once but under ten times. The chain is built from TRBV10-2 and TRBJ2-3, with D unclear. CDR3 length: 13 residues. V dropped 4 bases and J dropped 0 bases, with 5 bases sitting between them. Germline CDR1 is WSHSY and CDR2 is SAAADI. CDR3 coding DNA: TGCGCCAGCAGTGTTGGTAGCACAGATACGCAGTATTTT. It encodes CASSVGSTDTQYF.

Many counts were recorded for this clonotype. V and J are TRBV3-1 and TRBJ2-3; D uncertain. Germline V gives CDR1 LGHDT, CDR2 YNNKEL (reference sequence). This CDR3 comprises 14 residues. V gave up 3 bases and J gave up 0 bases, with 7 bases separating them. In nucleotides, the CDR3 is TGTGCCAGCAGCCACGGACCTAGCACAGATACGCAGTATTTT. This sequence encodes CASSHGPSTDTQYF.

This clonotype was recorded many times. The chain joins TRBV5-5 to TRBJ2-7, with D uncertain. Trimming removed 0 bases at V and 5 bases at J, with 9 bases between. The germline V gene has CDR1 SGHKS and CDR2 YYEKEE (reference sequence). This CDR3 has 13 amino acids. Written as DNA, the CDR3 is TGTGCCAGCAGCTTGGACCTGGGGAACGAGCAGTACTTC. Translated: CASSLDLGNEQYF.

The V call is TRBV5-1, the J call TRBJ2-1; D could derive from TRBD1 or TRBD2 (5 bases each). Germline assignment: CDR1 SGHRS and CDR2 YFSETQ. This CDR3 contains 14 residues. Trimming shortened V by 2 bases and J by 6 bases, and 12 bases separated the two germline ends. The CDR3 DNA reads TGCGCCAGCAGCTTCCTCGGGGCGGGCAATGAGCAGTTCTTC. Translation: CASSFLGAGNEQFF.

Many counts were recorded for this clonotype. In DNA form, the CDR3 reads TGCGCCAGCTTGGGACAGGGTCCAGGCAATGAGCAGTTCTTC. The encoded protein is CASLGQGPGNEQFF. The rearrangement uses TRBV10-2 and TRBJ2-1, with 9 bases lining up with TRBD1. V was clipped by 8 bases and J by 6 bases; unmatched bases: 8. The CDR3 covers 14 residues. In germline, CDR1 is WSHSY, CDR2 SAAADI.

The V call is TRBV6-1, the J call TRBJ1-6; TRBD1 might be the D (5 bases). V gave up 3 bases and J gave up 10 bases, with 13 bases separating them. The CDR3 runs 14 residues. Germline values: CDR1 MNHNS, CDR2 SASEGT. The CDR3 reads CASSDTGDDSPLHF. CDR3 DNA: TGTGCCAGCAGTGACACGGGGGACGACTCACCCCTCCACTTT.

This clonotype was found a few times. CDR3 sequence: CSVERASHTGELFF. The DNA for the CDR3 is TGCAGCGTTGAAAGGGCAAGCCACACCGGGGAGCTGTTTTTT. The chain links TRBV29-1 to TRBJ2-2; no definite D call. Germline values: CDR1 SQVTM, CDR2 ANQGSEA. This CDR3 spans 14 amino acids. V was cut by 2 bases and J by 3 bases, with 10 bases left in between.

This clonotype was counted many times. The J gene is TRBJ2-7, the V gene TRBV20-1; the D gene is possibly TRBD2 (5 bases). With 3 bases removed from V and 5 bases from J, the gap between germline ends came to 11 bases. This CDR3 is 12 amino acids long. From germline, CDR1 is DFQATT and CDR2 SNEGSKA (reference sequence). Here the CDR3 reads CSASSGNHEQYF. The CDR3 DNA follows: TGCAGTGCTAGTTCGGGAAACCACGAGCAGTACTTC.

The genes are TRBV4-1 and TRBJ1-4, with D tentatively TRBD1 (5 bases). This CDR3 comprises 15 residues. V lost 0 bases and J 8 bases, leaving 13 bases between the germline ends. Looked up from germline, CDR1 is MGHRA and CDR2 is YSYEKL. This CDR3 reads CASSQDQGGGEKLFF. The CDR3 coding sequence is TGCGCCAGCAGCCAAGACCAGGGTGGTGGAGAAAAACTGTTTTTT.

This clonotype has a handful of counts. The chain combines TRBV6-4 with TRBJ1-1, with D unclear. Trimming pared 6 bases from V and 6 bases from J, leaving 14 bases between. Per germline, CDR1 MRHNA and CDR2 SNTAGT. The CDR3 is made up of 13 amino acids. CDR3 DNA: TGTGCCAGCAGGGACGGCGAGGGTTCTGAAGCTTTCTTT. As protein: CASRDGEGSEAFF.

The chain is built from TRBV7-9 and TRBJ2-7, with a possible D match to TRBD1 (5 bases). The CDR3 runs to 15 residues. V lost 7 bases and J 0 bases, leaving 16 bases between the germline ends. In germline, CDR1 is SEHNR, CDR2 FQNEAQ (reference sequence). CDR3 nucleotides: TGTGCCAGCACCCAAGGGGCAGGGCACTCCTACGAGCAGTACTTC. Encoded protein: CASTQGAGHSYEQYF.